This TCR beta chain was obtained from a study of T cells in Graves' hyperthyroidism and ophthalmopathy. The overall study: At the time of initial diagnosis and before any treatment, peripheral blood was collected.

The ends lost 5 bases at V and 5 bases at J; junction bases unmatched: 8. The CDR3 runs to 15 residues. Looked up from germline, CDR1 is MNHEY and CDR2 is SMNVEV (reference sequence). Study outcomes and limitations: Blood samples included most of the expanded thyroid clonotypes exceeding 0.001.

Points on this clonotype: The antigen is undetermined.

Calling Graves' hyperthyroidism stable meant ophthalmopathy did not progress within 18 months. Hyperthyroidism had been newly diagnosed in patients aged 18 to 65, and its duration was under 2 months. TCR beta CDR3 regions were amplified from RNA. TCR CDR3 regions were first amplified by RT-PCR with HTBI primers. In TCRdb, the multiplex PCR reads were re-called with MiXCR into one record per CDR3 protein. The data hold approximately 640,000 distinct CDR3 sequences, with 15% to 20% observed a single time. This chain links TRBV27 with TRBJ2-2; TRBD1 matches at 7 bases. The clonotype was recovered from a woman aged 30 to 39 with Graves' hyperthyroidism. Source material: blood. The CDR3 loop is CASSTPLDRTGELFF. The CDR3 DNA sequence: TGTGCCAGCAGTACACCCTTGGACAGGACCGGGGAGCTGTTTTTT.